The sequence of this T cell receptor beta chain was determined in a study of T cells in Graves' hyperthyroidism and ophthalmopathy. The V gene lost 3 bases and the J gene lost 4 bases, with 7 bases spanning the gap. Germline V gene lookup returns CDR1 MRHNA and CDR2 SNTAGT. The CDR3 is 13 amino acids. Amplification of TCR beta CDR3 regions used RNA as the template. First-round RT-PCR of the TCR CDR3 relied on the HTBI primer set. TCRdb redid the calling of the multiplex PCR reads with MiXCR, one entry per CDR3 protein. The sample lists 200,000 to 250,000 distinct CDR3 sequences, approximately 23% occurring once. This clonotype was counted many times.

This clonotype was sampled from a middle-aged woman with Graves' ophthalmopathy. The sequencing sample was made of blood. The chain employs TRBV6-4 and TRBJ1-5, with D maybe TRBD1 (5 bases). The CDR3 DNA reads TGTGCCAGCAGTGAGACAGAGAATCAGCCCCAGCATTTT. Translated, it gives CASSETENQPQHF.